These T cell receptor beta chains were read from a single sample in a study of blood T cell repertoires in COVID-19. The assay was immunoSEQ multiplex PCR, and TCRdb's table has in-frame clones only and misses some. Of around 260,000 clones listed, about 85% are singletons. The specimen was peripheral blood. The receptors were sampled from a human donor with COVID-19, enrolled during active disease. The donor label of this sample is uncertain. Each CDR3 is given with its conserved first and last residue. The D gene is left open where the match is weak. Clone size is given for some rows only: seen once, a few or many times, or a class if the clone is expanded.

j_call d_call clone_size v_call cdr3_nt cdr3_aa
TRBJ1-5 TRBD1 NA TRBV10-2 TGCGCCAGCAGTGAGTCAGGGGGCAGGCAGCCCCAGCATTTT CASSESGGRQPQHF
TRBJ1-1 NA NA TRBV29-1 TGCAGCGGGGGGGACATGGTTGGCACTGAAGCTTTCTTT CSGGDMVGTEAFF
TRBJ1-5 NA NA TRBV9 TGTGCCAGCAGCGTAGGGGGCCCGAGCAATCAGCCCCAGCATTTT CASSVGGPSNQPQHF
TRBJ2-1 TRBD2 once TRBV7-3 TGTGCCAGCAGCTCCTCGGGACTAGCGGGAGGGTCATTGCCCTACAATGAGCAGTTCTTC CASSSSGLAGGSLPYNEQFF
TRBJ1-2 NA NA TRBV30 TGTGCCTGGAGTGTACTAAACTATGGCTACACCTTC CAWSVLNYGYTF
TRBJ1-2 NA NA TRBV12-5 TGTGCTAGTGGTTCGAGGGGATGGGGGCTCGGTGGTGGCTACACCTTC CASGSRGWGLGGGYTF
TRBJ2-2 TRBD2 NA TRBV27 TGTGCCAGCAGTTTATGGAACCAGCGGGAGCACAACACCGGGGAGCTGTTTTTT CASSLWNQREHNTGELFF
TRBJ2-3 TRBD2 NA TRBV5-1 TGCGCCAGCAGCTCCGGGACTAGCGGGAGGATCGATACGCAGTATTTT CASSSGTSGRIDTQYF
TRBJ2-1 TRBD2 NA TRBV7-2 TGTGCCAGCAGCCGGACTAGCGGGAGGGCCGGGGGTCAGGATGAGCAGTTCTTC CASSRTSGRAGGQDEQFF
TRBJ1-5 NA NA TRBV19 TGTGCCAGTAGTATACGGACAGCCGCCCATCAGCCCCAGCATTTT CASSIRTAAHQPQHF
TRBJ2-3 TRBD2 NA TRBV11-2 TGTGCCAGCAGCGATGGACTAGCTGTGGATACGCAGTATTTT CASSDGLAVDTQYF
TRBJ2-3 TRBD2 NA TRBV5-1 TGCGCCAGCAGCTTGGCCCCGACTAGCGGGATGACAGATACGCAGTATTTT CASSLAPTSGMTDTQYF
TRBJ1-2 NA NA TRBV7-3 TGTGCCAGCAGCCCCCTCCCGGGACATCTAACTGGCTACACCTTC CASSPLPGHLTGYTF
TRBJ1-5 NA many TRBV27 TGTGCCAGCGGCGAAGGGGCTCAGCCCCAGCATTTT CASGEGAQPQHF
TRBJ2-7 TRBD1 NA TRBV5-1 TGCGCCAGCAGCGGACGACAGGGGGCGCGCTCCTACGAGCAGTACTTC CASSGRQGARSYEQYF
TRBJ2-1 TRBD2 NA TRBV5-6 TGTGCCAGCAGCTTGCGTTCGGGACTAGCGGGAGTCCATGAGCAGTTCTTC CASSLRSGLAGVHEQFF
TRBJ1-5 TRBD1 NA TRBV27 TGTGCCAGCAGGAGGACAGGTGAGAGCAATCAGCCCCAGCATTTT CASRRTGESNQPQHF
TRBJ1-6 NA NA TRBV6-4 TGTGCCAGCAGTGGAGGGTTTAATTCACCCCTCCACTTT CASSGGFNSPLHF
TRBJ1-1 TRBD1 NA TRBV6-4 TGTGCCAGCAGCCCACAGGGGGCGAACACTGAAGCTTTCTTT CASSPQGANTEAFF
TRBJ2-5 NA NA TRBV5-1 TGCGCCAGCAGCTTCTCGTCGGGAGTAGGGGAGACCCAGTACTTC CASSFSSGVGETQYF
TRBJ2-3 TRBD1 NA TRBV2 TGTGCCAGCAGCACGGACAGGGGTTGGACAGATACGCAGTATTTT CASSTDRGWTDTQYF
TRBJ1-1 TRBD1 NA TRBV4-3 TGCGCCAGCAGCCTGACGGCTCCCCTGACAGGGGCCATGAACACTGAAGCTTTCTTT CASSLTAPLTGAMNTEAFF
TRBJ1-2 TRBD1 NA TRBV5-4 TGTGCCAGCAGCTTGCCGGACAGGGGGCATGGCTACACCTTC CASSLPDRGHGYTF
TRBJ1-5 NA NA TRBV9 TGTGCCAGCGGGCAGGTCAATCAGCCCCAGCATTTT CASGQVNQPQHF
TRBJ2-2 TRBD2 NA TRBV7-8 TGTGCCAGCAGCTTAAGCGGGGTGGGAGGGCCAACCGGGGAGCTGTTTTTT CASSLSGVGGPTGELFF
TRBJ2-2 NA NA TRBV7-2 TGTGCCAGCAGCCAGGGACTGCTAGGCGGGGAGCTGTTTTTT CASSQGLLGGELFF
TRBJ2-2 NA NA TRBV5-1 TGCGCCAGCAGCCTGAGGTTAGCCACCGGGGAGCTGTTTTTT CASSLRLATGELFF
TRBJ1-5 NA NA TRBV6-6 TGTGCCAGCAGCCCCGGACAGATCAATCAGCCCCAGCATTTT CASSPGQINQPQHF
TRBJ2-7 NA NA TRBV28 TGTGCCAGCCGGTCCCGGGACATTTTACGGGAGCAGTACTTC CASRSRDILREQYF